This TCR beta chain appears in the sequencing data of a study of cytomegalovirus exposure and HLA in healthy donors. PCR employed 60 Vbeta and 13 Jbeta primers. Using immunoSEQ multiplex PCR, the repertoire was profiled, and TCRdb retains in-frame clones only, with some absent. The sample consists of about 80,000 clones, almost 80% of them appearing once. CDR3 length: 14 residues. Germline V gene data show CDR1 as SGDLS and CDR2 as YYNGEE. The germline V and J ends were trimmed by 2 bases and 7 bases, with 12 bases remaining between them. Sequencing used PBMCs. The chain has TRBV9 and TRBJ1-4; tentative D call: TRBD1 (5 bases). This clonotype was obtained from a woman in her thirties or forties in good health and CMV-seropositive. CDR3 coding DNA: TGTGCCAGCAGCGTGTCAGGCGGGGGTGAAAAACTGTTTTTT. Protein: CASSVSGGGEKLFF.